This entry is about one T cell receptor beta chain. Its antigen is not identified. The record originates from a study of blood T cells in healthy people across ages. V was trimmed by 6 bases and J by 4 bases, leaving 12 bases between them. The CDR3 sequence is 13 residues long. Germline V gene data show CDR1 as SEHNR and CDR2 as FQNEAQ (reference sequence). Combining a sample-barcoded 5' primer with a J-beta primer mix, a second PCR ran for 7 to 11 cycles. A tag from a template-switch adaptor with 12 random nucleotides marked each cDNA molecule. Each CDR3 protein gets one entry after TCRdb re-called the 5' RACE reads with MiXCR. The data hold approximately 770,000 distinct CDR3 sequences, with 58% observed a single time. Overall study results and limits: CMV status of donors was unknown, possibly confounding expanded clonotype changes. Long-lived and aged donors differed, with more naive CD4+ cells and higher diversity in the long-lived. Calculation of diversity from one million T cells yielded estimates considered to be underestimates.

Sequences were obtained from blood. The rearrangement uses TRBV7-9 and TRBJ1-1; D perhaps matches TRBD1 (5 bases). This sequence was found in a man aged 25 to 40 in good health. The CDR3 DNA sequence: TGTGCCAGCAGACCAGGGTTGCGCACTGAAGCTTTCTTT. Translating gives CASRPGLRTEAFF.